The present T cell receptor beta chain was sequenced within a study of T-cell memory formation after mild COVID-19. Study summary: Among the donors, TCR clusters were largely specific to each donor. Study observations and caveats: There were some responding clones in pre-infection memory, which suggested that cross-reactive memory had joined. CD4+ clones that contracted lay mainly in CM and EM; CD8+ ones lay in EMRA.

TCR alpha and TCR beta cDNA libraries carrying sample barcodes and UMIs were produced by 5'RACE using constant-segment primers. Each CDR3 protein gets one entry after TCRdb re-called the 5' RACE reads with MiXCR. The sample lists about 140,000 distinct CDR3 sequences, 14% to 15% occurring once. The germline V and J ends were trimmed by 2 bases and 0 bases, with 8 bases remaining between them. Germline values: CDR1 SEHNR, CDR2 FQNEAQ (reference sequence). The CDR3 is made up of 14 amino acids. This clonotype appeared a few times. What it recognizes is unknown. Sequencing input: PBMCs or a T cell subset sorted from them (not recorded which). The clonotype comes from an adult woman who had mild COVID-19 (a few samples of this study predate the infection). Cell type and time point are not known. J is TRBJ2-7 and V is TRBV7-9; TRBD2 might be the D (6 bases). The CDR3 DNA follows: TGTGCCAGCAGCTTATCGGGGGTCTCCTACGAGCAGTACTTC. Translation: CASSLSGVSYEQYF.